Shown below are 9 T cell receptor beta chains from a single sample sequenced in a study of blood T cell repertoires in COVID-19. Sequenced by immunoSEQ multiplex PCR; TCRdb stores in-frame clones only, minus some. The repertoire holds some 170,000 clones, with roughly 86% as singletons. The source material was peripheral blood. Receptors were obtained from a woman aged 45-60 years with acute or convalescent COVID-19.

This chain joins TRBV19 and TRBJ2-1; possible D gene TRBD1, 5 bases. V dropped 3 bases and J dropped 7 bases, with 16 bases sitting between them. There are 15 residues in the CDR3. Germline V gene data show CDR1 as LNHDA and CDR2 as SQIVND (reference sequence). This CDR3 is CASSIQGPMKNEQFF. The CDR3 region has the DNA TGTGCCAGTAGTATTCAGGGCCCAATGAAGAATGAGCAGTTCTTC. Supplemented by reference TRBV19 and TRBJ2-1, the full variable domain reads DGGITQSPKYLFRKEGQNVTLSCEQNLNHDAMYWYRQDPGQGLRLIYYSQIVNDFQKGDIAEGYSVSREKKESFPLTVTSAQKNPTAFYLCASSIQGPMKNEQFFGPGTRLTVL.

V gene TRBV27 combines with J gene TRBJ1-4; 10 bases map to TRBD1. This CDR3 has 16 amino acids. The V gene's germline CDR1 is MNHEY and CDR2 SMNVEV (reference sequence). The V and J ends lost 6 bases and 5 bases, in that order; junction bases with no gene match: 9. The CDR3 region is CASRPPRTGGNEKLFF. The CDR3 coding sequence is TGTGCCAGCAGACCGCCACGGACAGGGGGGAATGAAAAACTGTTTTTT.

V gene TRBV5-1 combines with J gene TRBJ2-6; no clear D. V was trimmed by 4 bases and J by 2 bases, leaving 7 bases between them. The CDR3 runs to 14 residues. Per germline, CDR1 SGHRS and CDR2 YFSETQ. As DNA, the CDR3 is TGCGCCAGCAGCCATAGTACTGGGGCCAACGTCCTGACTTTC. Translating gives CASSHSTGANVLTF.

On this clone itself: The junction departs from germline at one end; a sequencing error may be responsible. The chain carries TRBV14 and TRBJ2-7, with D tentatively TRBD2 (6 bases). This CDR3 comprises 14 residues. Germline-derived CDR1 and CDR2 are SGHDN and FVKESK. CDR3 coding DNA: TGTGTCAGCAGCTTGGGGGGAGGTTGGTACGAGCAGTACTTC. Translated, it gives CVSSLGGGWYEQYF.

This chain connects TRBV20-1 to TRBJ1-3; TRBD1 might be the D (5 bases). Germline assignment: CDR1 DFQATT and CDR2 SNEGSKA (reference sequence). Trimming shortened V by 4 bases and J by 8 bases, and 9 bases separated the two germline ends. The CDR3 contains 11 residues. Written as DNA, the CDR3 is TGCAGTGCTACAGTCAGGGACACCATATATTTT. It translates to CSATVRDTIYF.

This clone showed up many times. The chain carries TRBV5-4 and TRBJ1-1; 7 nucleotides agree with TRBD1. After removal of 4 bases from V and 5 bases from J, the junction contained 8 bases not matched to a gene. The CDR3 has 14 amino acids. Germline loops: CDR1 SGHNT, CDR2 YYREEE (reference sequence). The CDR3 DNA reads TGTGCCAGCAGCACAATGACAGGGCGGACTGAAGCTTTCTTT. Protein sequence: CASSTMTGRTEAFF.

The CDR3 is CASSQDTGEGNTIYF. DNA for the CDR3: TGCGCCAGCAGCCAAGATACCGGGGAAGGAAACACCATATATTTT. The chain recombines TRBV4-1 with TRBJ1-3; D remains ambiguous. V was trimmed by 0 bases and J by 4 bases, leaving 10 bases between them. The CDR3 spans 15 residues. Germline CDR1 is MGHRA and CDR2 is YSYEKL.

V gene TRBV18 combines with J gene TRBJ2-5; D is undetermined. CDR3 size: 13 residues. CDR1 KGHSH and CDR2 LQKENI come from the germline V gene. The V end lost 6 bases, the J end lost 2 bases, and 10 bases lay between the germline ends. Here the CDR3 reads CASSLQHQETQYF. The CDR3 bases are TGTGCCAGCTCTCTACAGCATCAAGAGACCCAGTACTTC.

The chain combines TRBV10-2 with TRBJ1-1; D unclear. This CDR3 has 11 amino acids. The V gene's germline CDR1 is WSHSY and CDR2 SAAADI. V shed 7 bases and J shed 5 bases, with 8 bases lying between them. The CDR3 spells CASNPGTEAFF. The CDR3 bases are TGCGCCAGCAACCCGGGGACTGAAGCTTTCTTT.